Listed below are T cell receptor beta chains from one sample, sequenced in a study of metastatic and nonmetastatic thyroid tumors. TCRdb re-called the PCR reads via MiXCR. Here the sample spans about 46,000 clones, around 25% being singletons. The source material was blood. These receptors all come from a male donor with papillary thyroid cancer or a benign thyroid nodule (not recorded which). Some clones in this sample may be carry-over from other donors' samples. Each CDR3 is given with its conserved first and last residue. A D gene is named only where the DNA matches it firmly. Clone size appears in some rows only: once, few, many, or a class for an expanded clone.

v_gene: TRBV27
abundance: few
d_gene: TRBD2
j_gene: TRBJ2-1
CDR3aa: CASSPSGRAWVDWNEQFF
CDR3nt: TGTGCCAGCAGTCCTAGCGGGAGGGCCTGGGTGGATTGGAATGAGCAGTTCTTC

v_gene: TRBV7-9
abundance: many
d_gene: TRBD2
j_gene: TRBJ2-1
CDR3aa: CASSPRGREGLNEQFF
CDR3nt: TGTGCCAGCAGCCCAAGGGGGCGGGAGGGCCTCAATGAGCAGTTCTTC

v_gene: TRBV6-4
abundance: few
d_gene: .
j_gene: TRBJ2-1
CDR3aa: CASSDLVVGNEQFF
CDR3nt: TGTGCCAGCAGTGACTTAGTGGTCGGGAATGAGCAGTTCTTC

v_gene: TRBV20-1
abundance: .
d_gene: TRBD2
j_gene: TRBJ2-1
CDR3aa: CSARDPRRGGNEQFF
CDR3nt: TGCAGTGCTAGAGATCCTCGGCGGGGGGGCAATGAGCAGTTCTTC

v_gene: TRBV30
abundance: .
d_gene: .
j_gene: TRBJ2-3
CDR3aa: CAWSVRGYTDTQYF
CDR3nt: TGTGCCTGGAGTGTACGGGGTTACACAGATACGCAGTATTTT

v_gene: TRBV5-1
abundance: many
d_gene: .
j_gene: TRBJ1-3
CDR3aa: CASSLAGGLYGNTIYF
CDR3nt: TGCGCCAGCAGCTTGGCGGGTGGGCTATATGGAAACACCATATATTTT

v_gene: TRBV28
abundance: few
d_gene: .
j_gene: TRBJ2-7
CDR3aa: CASSLLPCLHRSYEQYF
CDR3nt: TGTGCCAGCAGTTTACTCCCGTGCCTGCATAGGTCCTACGAGCAGTACTTC

v_gene: TRBV11-2
abundance: .
d_gene: .
j_gene: TRBJ2-1
CDR3aa: CASSLSRGAYNEQFF
CDR3nt: TGTGCCAGCAGCTTATCCCGGGGGGCTTACAATGAGCAGTTCTTC

v_gene: TRBV5-6
abundance: many
d_gene: .
j_gene: TRBJ1-2
CDR3aa: CASSWGGGRASPIYGYTF
CDR3nt: TGTGCCAGCAGCTGGGGGGGGGGCAGGGCCAGCCCTATTTATGGCTACACCTTC

v_gene: TRBV2
abundance: many
d_gene: .
j_gene: TRBJ2-5
CDR3aa: CASSERETQYF
CDR3nt: TGTGCCAGCAGTGAACGAGAGACCCAGTACTTC

v_gene: TRBV9
abundance: many
d_gene: .
j_gene: TRBJ1-6
CDR3aa: CASSAVPGPINSPLHF
CDR3nt: TGTGCCAGCAGCGCAGTTCCGGGACCGATAAATTCACCCCTCCACTTT

v_gene: TRBV20-1
abundance: many
d_gene: TRBD2
j_gene: TRBJ2-7
CDR3aa: CSAPAGGGLAYEQYF
CDR3nt: TGCAGTGCTCCCGCGGGAGGGGGACTCGCCTACGAGCAGTACTTC

v_gene: TRBV6-1
abundance: medium-sized
d_gene: .
j_gene: TRBJ2-5
CDR3aa: CASSYGGGARETQYF
CDR3nt: TGTGCCAGCAGTTATGGTGGGGGAGCCAGGGAGACCCAGTACTTC

v_gene: TRBV20-1
abundance: .
d_gene: TRBD2
j_gene: TRBJ2-1
CDR3aa: CSARDKSSTSGSSYNEQFF
CDR3nt: TGCAGTGCTAGAGATAAGTCTTCGACTAGCGGGAGCTCCTACAATGAGCAGTTCTTC

v_gene: TRBV7-9
abundance: many
d_gene: .
j_gene: TRBJ1-1
CDR3aa: CASSLVREPEAFF
CDR3nt: TGTGCCAGCAGCTTAGTCAGAGAACCAGAAGCTTTCTTT

v_gene: TRBV19
abundance: .
d_gene: .
j_gene: TRBJ2-7
CDR3aa: CASSMPFYEQYF
CDR3nt: TGTGCCAGTAGTATGCCCTTCTACGAGCAGTACTTC

v_gene: TRBV24-1
abundance: many
d_gene: .
j_gene: TRBJ2-7
CDR3aa: CATSDSQGYEQYF
CDR3nt: TGTGCCACCAGTGACTCACAGGGATACGAGCAGTACTTC

v_gene: TRBV20-1
abundance: .
d_gene: .
j_gene: TRBJ1-6
CDR3aa: CSARDAPTERGSPLHF
CDR3nt: TGCAGTGCTAGAGATGCCCCGACAGAGCGGGGATCACCCCTCCACTTT

v_gene: TRBV6-1
abundance: few
d_gene: .
j_gene: TRBJ1-1
CDR3aa: CATRVGGEAFF
CDR3nt: TGTGCCACCCGGGTGGGGGGTGAAGCTTTCTTT

v_gene: TRBV4-3
abundance: once
d_gene: .
j_gene: TRBJ1-4
CDR3aa: CASSPEYRSEKLFF
CDR3nt: TGCGCCAGCAGCCCAGAGTACCGGTCAGAAAAACTGTTTTTT

v_gene: TRBV6-2/TRBV6-3
abundance: few
d_gene: .
j_gene: TRBJ2-2
CDR3aa: CASRIGGTGELFF
CDR3nt: TGTGCCAGTCGGATAGGTGGCACCGGGGAGCTGTTTTTT

v_gene: TRBV5-5
abundance: many
d_gene: TRBD1
j_gene: TRBJ2-7
CDR3aa: CASRSPGQGSYEQYF
CDR3nt: TGTGCCAGCAGGTCTCCGGGACAGGGAAGCTACGAGCAGTACTTC

v_gene: TRBV5-1
abundance: .
d_gene: TRBD1
j_gene: TRBJ1-1
CDR3aa: CASSLDGRGMNTEAFF
CDR3nt: TGCGCCAGCAGCTTGGACGGCAGGGGGATGAACACTGAAGCTTTCTTT

v_gene: TRBV5-1
abundance: .
d_gene: TRBD1
j_gene: TRBJ2-5
CDR3aa: CASSHGDRGQRETQYF
CDR3nt: TGCGCCAGCAGCCACGGCGACAGGGGGCAGCGAGAGACCCAGTACTTC

v_gene: TRBV11-2
abundance: .
d_gene: .
j_gene: TRBJ2-1
CDR3aa: CASSQRQDSYNEQFF
CDR3nt: TGTGCCAGCAGCCAGAGACAGGACTCCTACAATGAGCAGTTCTTC

v_gene: TRBV6-1
abundance: many
d_gene: TRBD2
j_gene: TRBJ2-2
CDR3aa: CASSRSGTLNTGELFF
CDR3nt: TGTGCCAGCAGCCGTAGCGGGACCCTGAACACCGGGGAGCTGTTTTTT

v_gene: TRBV18
abundance: once
d_gene: TRBD2
j_gene: TRBJ2-1
CDR3aa: CASSPTSGSGNEQFF
CDR3nt: TGTGCCAGCTCACCAACAAGCGGGAGCGGCAATGAGCAGTTCTTC

v_gene: TRBV4-1
abundance: .
d_gene: .
j_gene: TRBJ1-4
CDR3aa: CASSQDSYRSNEKLFF
CDR3nt: TGCGCCAGCAGCCAAGATTCATACAGATCTAATGAAAAACTGTTTTTT

v_gene: TRBV4-3
abundance: .
d_gene: TRBD1
j_gene: TRBJ1-2
CDR3aa: CASSTQGAAGYGYTF
CDR3nt: TGCGCCAGCAGCACACAGGGGGCCGCTGGCTATGGCTACACCTTC

v_gene: TRBV7-3
abundance: .
d_gene: TRBD2
j_gene: TRBJ2-3
CDR3aa: CASRFGAGVSDTQYF
CDR3nt: TGTGCCAGCAGGTTTGGAGCGGGAGTATCAGATACGCAGTATTTT

v_gene: TRBV19
abundance: few
d_gene: .
j_gene: TRBJ2-7
CDR3aa: CASSRGLYEQYF
CDR3nt: TGTGCCAGTAGTAGGGGGCTCTACGAGCAGTACTTC

v_gene: TRBV20-1
abundance: .
d_gene: TRBD2
j_gene: TRBJ2-2
CDR3aa: CSARSGGNTGELFF
CDR3nt: TGCAGTGCTAGATCGGGGGGAAACACCGGGGAGCTGTTTTTT

v_gene: TRBV6-1
abundance: .
d_gene: .
j_gene: TRBJ2-3
CDR3aa: CASSEATTQYF
CDR3nt: TGTGCCAGCAGTGAAGCAACGACGCAGTATTTT

v_gene: TRBV20-1
abundance: .
d_gene: .
j_gene: TRBJ2-7
CDR3aa: CSANTRSGYEQYF
CDR3nt: TGCAGTGCTAACACTAGGAGTGGATACGAGCAGTACTTC

v_gene: TRBV5-1
abundance: .
d_gene: TRBD1
j_gene: TRBJ1-2
CDR3aa: CASAGQGNYGYTF
CDR3nt: TGCGCCAGCGCGGGACAGGGTAATTATGGCTACACCTTC

v_gene: TRBV15
abundance: .
d_gene: .
j_gene: TRBJ1-2
CDR3aa: CATSSDPGESYYGYTF
CDR3nt: TGTGCCACCAGCAGTGATCCGGGAGAGAGTTACTATGGCTACACCTTC

v_gene: TRBV5-1
abundance: .
d_gene: .
j_gene: TRBJ1-1
CDR3aa: CASRLQVNTEAFF
CDR3nt: TGCGCCAGCAGACTCCAGGTGAACACTGAAGCTTTCTTT

v_gene: TRBV6-1
abundance: many
d_gene: TRBD1
j_gene: TRBJ2-1
CDR3aa: CASSPRTGGSYNEQFF
CDR3nt: TGTGCCAGCAGTCCGAGGACAGGAGGCTCCTACAATGAGCAGTTCTTC

v_gene: TRBV7-2
abundance: many
d_gene: .
j_gene: TRBJ1-5
CDR3aa: CASSLLGRQPQHF
CDR3nt: TGTGCCAGCAGCCTACTGGGGCGTCAGCCCCAGCATTTT

v_gene: TRBV30
abundance: .
d_gene: .
j_gene: TRBJ2-3
CDR3aa: CAWTSGSLTDTQYF
CDR3nt: TGTGCCTGGACTTCCGGCAGCCTCACAGATACGCAGTATTTT

v_gene: TRBV5-1
abundance: .
d_gene: TRBD2
j_gene: TRBJ2-1
CDR3aa: CASSLAVAGGQNEQFF
CDR3nt: TGCGCCAGCAGCTTGGCCGTAGCGGGAGGGCAGAATGAGCAGTTCTTC

v_gene: TRBV6-2/TRBV6-3
abundance: .
d_gene: .
j_gene: TRBJ1-5
CDR3aa: CASSYQGQQPQHF
CDR3nt: TGTGCCAGCAGTTACCAGGGCCAGCAGCCCCAGCATTTT

v_gene: TRBV6-5
abundance: medium-sized
d_gene: .
j_gene: TRBJ2-7
CDR3aa: CASSYGGREQYF
CDR3nt: TGTGCCAGCAGTTACGGCGGTAGGGAGCAGTACTTC

v_gene: TRBV11-2
abundance: .
d_gene: .
j_gene: TRBJ2-1
CDR3aa: CASSLMGDYNEQFF
CDR3nt: TGTGCCAGCAGCTTAATGGGAGACTACAATGAGCAGTTCTTC

v_gene: TRBV6-1
abundance: .
d_gene: .
j_gene: TRBJ2-7
CDR3aa: CAIHLEAPTYEQYF
CDR3nt: TGTGCCATCCATCTAGAAGCTCCCACCTACGAGCAGTACTTC

v_gene: TRBV9
abundance: many
d_gene: .
j_gene: TRBJ2-2
CDR3aa: CASSAELAANTGELFF
CDR3nt: TGTGCCAGCAGCGCTGAACTAGCAGCGAACACCGGGGAGCTGTTTTTT

v_gene: TRBV6-1
abundance: medium-sized
d_gene: .
j_gene: TRBJ1-5
CDR3aa: CASRNRQINQPQHF
CDR3nt: TGTGCCAGCAGGAATCGACAGATCAATCAGCCCCAGCATTTT

v_gene: TRBV30
abundance: .
d_gene: .
j_gene: TRBJ1-2
CDR3aa: CALQSNYGYTF
CDR3nt: TGTGCCTTACAGTCCAACTATGGCTACACCTTC

v_gene: TRBV9
abundance: .
d_gene: .
j_gene: TRBJ2-7
CDR3aa: CASSARVGSLDEQYF
CDR3nt: TGTGCCAGCAGCGCAAGGGTCGGGTCCTTAGACGAGCAGTACTTC

v_gene: TRBV6-2/TRBV6-3
abundance: .
d_gene: TRBD1
j_gene: TRBJ1-2
CDR3aa: CASSYGTGRISYTF
CDR3nt: TGTGCCAGCAGTTACGGGACAGGGCGGATTAGCTACACCTTC

v_gene: TRBV5-1
abundance: .
d_gene: TRBD2
j_gene: TRBJ2-7
CDR3aa: CASSVTSGVVYEQYF
CDR3nt: TGCGCCAGCAGCGTCACTAGCGGAGTCGTCTACGAGCAGTACTTC

v_gene: TRBV6-1
abundance: few
d_gene: TRBD1
j_gene: TRBJ1-3
CDR3aa: CASSARTGSGNTIYF
CDR3nt: TGTGCCAGCAGCGCTCGGACAGGTTCTGGAAACACCATATATTTT

v_gene: TRBV5-1
abundance: many
d_gene: .
j_gene: TRBJ1-1
CDR3aa: CASSYASGYTEAFF
CDR3nt: TGCGCCAGCAGCTACGCTTCGGGGTATACTGAAGCTTTCTTT

v_gene: TRBV11-2
abundance: many
d_gene: TRBD2
j_gene: TRBJ2-7
CDR3aa: CASSLRILAGAEQYF
CDR3nt: TGTGCCAGCAGCTTAAGGATACTAGCGGGAGCCGAGCAGTACTTC

v_gene: TRBV20-1
abundance: many
d_gene: .
j_gene: TRBJ2-3
CDR3aa: CSARVQERGSTDTQYF
CDR3nt: TGCAGTGCTAGGGTTCAGGAGCGAGGCAGCACAGATACGCAGTATTTT

v_gene: TRBV18
abundance: many
d_gene: .
j_gene: TRBJ2-2
CDR3aa: CASSPSKVGELFF
CDR3nt: TGTGCCAGCTCACCATCCAAGGTCGGGGAGCTGTTTTTT

v_gene: TRBV11-3
abundance: .
d_gene: .
j_gene: TRBJ1-1
CDR3aa: CASSLIGQVNTEAFF
CDR3nt: TGTGCCAGCAGCTTGATTGGACAAGTGAACACTGAAGCTTTCTTT

v_gene: TRBV30
abundance: .
d_gene: .
j_gene: TRBJ1-6
CDR3aa: CAWSVGTENSPLHF
CDR3nt: TGTGCCTGGAGTGTAGGGACCGAAAATTCACCCCTCCACTTT

v_gene: TRBV27
abundance: many
d_gene: .
j_gene: TRBJ2-2
CDR3aa: CASSFRKNTGELFF
CDR3nt: TGTGCCAGCAGTTTCCGGAAAAACACCGGGGAGCTGTTTTTT